These 15 T cell receptor beta chains share one sample of origin, sequenced in a study of a mutant IDH1 vaccine in newly diagnosed glioma. Measured with immunoSEQ multiplex PCR; TCRdb has only the in-frame clones, and not every one. The table has around 60,000 clones, 83% seen once. Their cognate antigens are unknown. Sample time point: week 47, end of study. Topical imiquimod was applied with each vaccine dose, which held 300 ug of mutant IDH1 20-mer peptide. Sample: PBMCs, taken from a glioma patient whose treatment included an IDH1 peptide vaccine. These receptors all stem from a man under 40 with glioma.

The table lists this clone with a few counts. The chain is built from TRBV7-8 and TRBJ2-7; D is tentatively TRBD1 or TRBD2 (7 bases each). The germline V and J ends were trimmed by 1 base and 5 bases, with 21 bases remaining between them. Germline V CDR1 and CDR2: SGHVS, FQNEAQ. The length of the CDR3 is 17 residues. The CDR3 is CASSLVTGQGGRNEQYF. The CDR3, as DNA: TGTGCCAGCAGCTTAGTCACTGGGCAGGGGGGGAGGAACGAGCAGTACTTC.

The chain links TRBV9 to TRBJ1-4; no firm D call. The CDR3 covers 18 residues. CDR1 and CDR2 from the germline V gene are SGDLS and YYNGEE. Trimming took off 0 bases at V and 0 bases at J, with 15 bases between the two ends. The DNA of the CDR3 is TGTGCCAGCAGCGTAGGCGACGCCTTCCCCGCAACTAATGAAAAACTGTTTTTT. Protein product: CASSVGDAFPATNEKLFF.

The J gene is TRBJ2-7, the V gene TRBV4-2, with TRBD2 as a possible D gene (5 bases). CDR1 and CDR2 (germline): LGHNA, YNFKEQ. V gave up 5 bases and J gave up 2 bases, with 13 bases separating them. This CDR3 comprises 14 residues. The CDR3 reads CASSEYRETYEQYF. CDR3 nucleotides: TGTGCCAGCAGCGAGTACCGGGAAACCTACGAGCAGTACTTC.

The chain joins TRBV5-8 to TRBJ2-7, with 9 bases aligning to TRBD1. CDR3 size: 15 residues. Germline assignment: CDR1 SGHTS and CDR2 YDEGEE. J lost 9 bases, V lost 1 base, and 11 bases had no gene match. The CDR3 sequence: CASSLPGQGTLGQYF. DNA for the CDR3: TGTGCCAGCAGCTTGCCAGGACAGGGGACGTTGGGGCAGTACTTC.

The chain recombines TRBV4-1 with TRBJ1-3; D ambiguous. There are 14 residues in the CDR3. With 1 base removed from V and 1 base from J, the gap between germline ends came to 5 bases. Germline V CDR1 and CDR2: MGHRA, YSYEKL. CDR3 in amino acids: CASSQGVSGNTIYF. CDR3 sequence (DNA): TGCGCCAGCAGCCAAGGGGTATCTGGAAACACCATATATTTT.

Written as DNA, the CDR3 is TGTGCCAGCAGCTTAACTACTGAAGCTTTCTTT. It translates to CASSLTTEAFF. The chain carries TRBV7-9 and TRBJ1-1; D unresolved. V was shortened by 2 bases and J by 5 bases, with 3 bases between the two germline ends. Germline values: CDR1 SEHNR, CDR2 FQNEAQ (reference sequence). The CDR3 consists of 11 residues.

This rearrangement joins TRBV27 to TRBJ1-2; TRBD1 aligns across 7 bases. This CDR3 is built from 19 residues. The germline CDR1 and CDR2 sequences are MNHEY and SMNVEV (reference sequence). Trimming cost V 2 bases and J 4 bases; bases outside gene matches: 19. The CDR3 loop reads CASSLKKDYRPGGPYGYTF. The CDR3 DNA follows: TGTGCCAGCAGTTTAAAAAAGGACTACCGTCCAGGGGGACCCTATGGCTACACCTTC.

V usage is TRBV7-9 and J usage is TRBJ2-5; a weak D match, TRBD2 (5 bases). The CDR3 spans 15 residues. The ends were cut back, 5 bases at V and 5 bases at J, with 18 bases in the middle. CDR1 and CDR2 from the germline V gene are SEHNR and FQNEAQ (reference sequence). The CDR3 spells CASSPGLRERETQYF. CDR3 in DNA: TGTGCCAGCAGCCCGGGGTTAAGGGAGCGGGAGACCCAGTACTTC.

V is TRBV28 and J is TRBJ2-7; 7 bases fit TRBD1. The CDR3 runs to 15 residues. Germline V gives CDR1 MDHEN, CDR2 SYDVKM. V lost 6 bases and J lost 1; bases outside the gene matches: 9. For the CDR3, the DNA is TGTGCCAGCAGACTTGCCGGGACAGATTCCTACGAGCAGTACTTC. This gives the protein CASRLAGTDSYEQYF.

This clone was counted a single time. J is TRBJ2-7 and V is TRBV2; TRBD1 matches at 11 bases. From germline, CDR1 is SNHLY and CDR2 FYNNEI. The trim removed 4 bases at V and 3 bases at J, leaving 5 bases unmatched. CDR3 size: 15 residues. The CDR3 DNA reads TGTGCCAGCAGTGTGGACAGGGGGCGCAGCTACGAGCAGTACTTC. Translating it yields CASSVDRGRSYEQYF.

J is TRBJ2-5 and V is TRBV7-2; the match to TRBD2 covers 12 bases. J was trimmed by 2 bases and V by 5 bases; bases with no gene match: 6. The CDR3 length is 16 residues. The germline V gene encodes CDR1 SGHTA and CDR2 FQGNSA. CDR3 residues: CASSPWTSGDQETQYF. The CDR3 region has the DNA TGTGCCAGCAGCCCCTGGACTAGCGGGGATCAAGAGACCCAGTACTTC.

The DNA of the CDR3 is TGTGCCAGCAAAGAGTCTAGCGGGGGAATAGATACGCAGTATTTT. The encoded protein is CASKESSGGIDTQYF. This chain joins TRBV9 and TRBJ2-3; 10 bases line up with TRBD2. Per germline, CDR1 SGDLS and CDR2 YYNGEE. V shed 6 bases and J 5 bases; nucleotides not matched to a gene: 9. The CDR3 spans 15 residues.

The V gene is TRBV5-6, the J gene TRBJ2-1; 13 nucleotides match TRBD2. After removal of 7 bases from V and 6 bases from J, the junction contained 7 bases not matched to a gene. Germline CDR1 and CDR2: SGHDT and YYEEEE. The CDR3 contains 15 residues. The CDR3 region has the DNA TGTGCCAGCTGGAGACTAGCGGGGGGCCTCAATGAGCAGTTCTTC. This sequence encodes CASWRLAGGLNEQFF.

This clone showed up just once. The chain uses TRBV5-1 and TRBJ1-4; 9 bases match TRBD1. Unmatched junction bases numbered 8, after V lost 4 bases and J lost 7 bases. Per germline, CDR1 SGHRS and CDR2 YFSETQ. This CDR3 has 15 amino acids. DNA of the CDR3: TGCGCCAGCAGCCAAGGACAGGGGAGGACTGAAAAACTGTTTTTT. Translating gives CASSQGQGRTEKLFF.

The chain is built from TRBV9 and TRBJ2-7; D is perhaps TRBD1 (6 bases). Germline V CDR1 and CDR2: SGDLS, YYNGEE. The CDR3 has 15 amino acids. V was trimmed by 0 bases and J by 0 bases, leaving 10 bases between them. The CDR3 sequence is CASSVGDTSSYEQYF. In nucleotides, the CDR3 is TGTGCCAGCAGCGTAGGGGACACGAGCTCCTACGAGCAGTACTTC. The full variable domain, with the rest looked up from reference TRBV9 and TRBJ2-7, is DSGVTQTPKHLITATGQRVTLRCSPRSGDLSVYWYQQSLDQGLQFLIQYYNGEERAKGNILERFSAQQFPDLHSELNLSSLELGDSALYFCASSVGDTSSYEQYFGPGTRLTVT.